Listed below are T cell receptor beta chains from one sample, sequenced in a study of PD-1 blockade in mismatch repair-deficient tumors. The assay was immunoSEQ multiplex PCR, and TCRdb's table has in-frame clones only and misses some. The data contain under 150,000 clones, around 83% of them seen just once; the ten biggest clones take up 13%. The specimen was peripheral blood, collected 44 weeks after starting pembrolizumab. The receptors derive from an adult with mismatch repair-deficient cancer. Both conserved end residues are part of each CDR3. D genes are given only for firm matches. Clone sizes are given selectively: once, few, many, or a class where the clone is expanded.

J: TRBJ1-2
length: 15
size: once
V: TRBV21-1
D: -
CDR3: CASSTRQTSFYGYTF
DNA: TGTGCCAGCAGCACCCGACAGACGTCGTTTTATGGCTACACCTTC

J: TRBJ1-1
length: 12
size: -
V: TRBV5-6
D: -
CDR3: CASSFWNTEAFF
DNA: TGTGCCAGCAGCTTTTGGAACACTGAAGCTTTCTTT

J: TRBJ2-2
length: 17
size: -
V: TRBV13
D: -
CDR3: CASSHTNRQASTGELFF
DNA: TGTGCCAGCAGCCACACGAATCGACAGGCAAGCACCGGGGAGCTGTTTTTT

J: TRBJ2-7
length: 14
size: -
V: TRBV7-2
D: TRBD1
CDR3: CASSSGQGIHEQYF
DNA: TGTGCCAGCAGCTCGGGACAGGGGATCCACGAGCAGTACTTC

J: TRBJ2-7
length: 12
size: once
V: TRBV5-5
D: -
CDR3: CASSLRGYEQYF
DNA: TGTGCCAGCAGCTTGCGGGGGTACGAGCAGTACTTC

J: TRBJ2-7
length: 13
size: -
V: TRBV7-9
D: -
CDR3: CASSHPGSGEQYF
DNA: TGTGCCAGCAGCCACCCGGGCTCGGGGGAGCAGTACTTC

J: TRBJ1-5
length: 12
size: -
V: TRBV2
D: -
CDR3: CASTEGSKPQHF
DNA: TGTGCCAGCACAGAGGGTTCAAAGCCCCAGCATTTT

J: TRBJ1-2
length: 16
size: -
V: TRBV6-6
D: TRBD1
CDR3: CASSQGQGLLNYGYTF
DNA: TGTGCCAGCAGTCAAGGACAGGGACTCCTTAACTATGGCTACACCTTC

J: TRBJ1-2
length: 13
size: -
V: TRBV6-6
D: -
CDR3: CASSYGGGYGYTF
DNA: TGTGCCAGCAGTTACGGGGGAGGGTATGGCTACACCTTC

J: TRBJ2-5
length: 16
size: -
V: TRBV7-9
D: TRBD1
CDR3: CASSLADRGMRETQYF
DNA: TGTGCCAGCAGCTTAGCGGACAGGGGGATGAGAGAGACCCAGTACTTC

J: TRBJ2-6
length: 16
size: -
V: TRBV4-3
D: -
CDR3: CASSQEEGFGANVLTF
DNA: TGCGCCAGCAGCCAAGAAGAGGGGTTCGGGGCCAACGTCCTGACTTTC

J: TRBJ2-7
length: 17
size: -
V: TRBV7-9
D: TRBD1
CDR3: CASSSSEPGTGWYEQYF
DNA: TGTGCCAGCAGCAGTAGTGAACCCGGGACAGGGTGGTACGAGCAGTACTTC

J: TRBJ1-1
length: 12
size: -
V: TRBV30
D: -
CDR3: CAWIWQGGQAFF
DNA: TGTGCCTGGATCTGGCAGGGAGGCCAAGCTTTCTTT

J: TRBJ2-1
length: 15
size: -
V: TRBV21-1
D: -
CDR3: CASRTAAGTNNEQFF
DNA: TGTGCCAGCAGGACCGCGGCCGGAACCAACAATGAGCAGTTCTTC

J: TRBJ1-5
length: 13
size: -
V: TRBV27
D: -
CDR3: CASSWRGNQPQHF
DNA: TGTGCCAGCAGCTGGAGAGGCAATCAGCCCCAGCATTTT

J: TRBJ2-3
length: 15
size: -
V: TRBV9
D: -
CDR3: CASSVGGLHTDTQYF
DNA: TGTGCCAGCAGCGTAGGAGGGCTCCACACAGATACGCAGTATTTT

J: TRBJ1-2
length: 16
size: -
V: TRBV4-1
D: -
CDR3: CASSHNSGDVSYGYTF
DNA: TGCGCCAGCAGCCATAACTCGGGGGACGTTTCCTATGGCTACACCTTC

J: TRBJ1-5
length: 15
size: -
V: TRBV7-8
D: TRBD1
CDR3: CASSLTGQGIQPQHF
DNA: TGTGCCAGCAGCTTAACAGGACAGGGTATCCAGCCCCAGCATTTT

J: TRBJ1-2
length: 15
size: -
V: TRBV18
D: TRBD1
CDR3: CASSPSGTGVYGYTF
DNA: TGTGCCAGCTCACCAAGTGGGACAGGGGTTTATGGCTACACCTTC

J: TRBJ1-1
length: 12
size: -
V: TRBV19
D: -
CDR3: CASSIGNTEAFF
DNA: TGTGCCAGTAGTATAGGTAACACTGAAGCTTTCTTT

J: TRBJ1-2
length: 18
size: -
V: TRBV5-6
D: -
CDR3: CASSLAIAQALWDYGYTF
DNA: TGTGCCAGCAGCTTGGCCATAGCTCAGGCCCTGTGGGACTATGGCTACACCTTC

J: TRBJ2-3
length: 19
size: -
V: TRBV11-2
D: TRBD2
CDR3: CASSLVGVLAGGPTDTQYF
DNA: TGTGCCAGCAGCTTAGTAGGGGTACTAGCGGGAGGGCCTACAGATACGCAGTATTTT

J: TRBJ2-7
length: 14
size: -
V: TRBV28
D: -
CDR3: CASSLFDGAYEQYF
DNA: TGTGCCAGCAGTTTATTTGACGGCGCCTACGAGCAGTACTTC

J: TRBJ2-7
length: 15
size: -
V: TRBV6-6
D: TRBD1
CDR3: CASSYNLGQGYEQYF
DNA: TGTGCCAGCAGTTACAACCTGGGACAGGGTTACGAGCAGTACTTC

J: TRBJ2-1
length: 14
size: -
V: TRBV7-8
D: -
CDR3: CASSLGLVYNEQFF
DNA: TGTGCCAGCAGCTTGGGGTTGGTGTACAATGAGCAGTTCTTC

J: TRBJ2-1
length: 13
size: -
V: TRBV12-5
D: TRBD2
CDR3: CASGFGGAPEQFF
DNA: TGTGCTAGTGGTTTCGGGGGGGCTCCTGAGCAGTTCTTC

J: TRBJ2-7
length: 15
size: -
V: TRBV27
D: TRBD1
CDR3: CASSIAGTGAVEQYF
DNA: TGTGCCAGCAGCATCGCCGGGACAGGGGCGGTCGAGCAGTACTTC

J: TRBJ2-3
length: 16
size: once
V: TRBV29-1
D: -
CDR3: CSVYWPPIKPTDTQYF
DNA: TGCAGCGTCTACTGGCCACCGATAAAACCCACAGATACGCAGTATTTT

J: TRBJ2-1
length: 15
size: -
V: TRBV6-4
D: TRBD2
CDR3: CASSTTSGTGNEQFF
DNA: TGTGCCAGCAGTACCACGAGCGGGACGGGTAATGAGCAGTTCTTC

J: TRBJ2-3
length: 15
size: -
V: TRBV5-6
D: TRBD1
CDR3: CASSGRDRGTDTQYF
DNA: TGTGCCAGCAGCGGCCGGGACAGGGGTACAGATACGCAGTATTTT

J: TRBJ2-7
length: 15
size: -
V: TRBV9
D: -
CDR3: CASSSGGGNSYEQYF
DNA: TGTGCCAGCAGCTCCGGTGGGGGTAACTCCTACGAGCAGTACTTC

J: TRBJ2-7
length: 16
size: -
V: TRBV6-5
D: -
CDR3: CASSYTRLGRVYEQYF
DNA: TGTGCCAGCAGTTACACCCGACTCGGCCGGGTGTACGAGCAGTACTTC

J: TRBJ2-7
length: 15
size: -
V: TRBV5-5
D: TRBD2
CDR3: CASSLGGLVSYEQYF
DNA: TGTGCCAGCAGCTTGGGGGGACTAGTGTCTTACGAGCAGTACTTC

J: TRBJ2-7
length: 13
size: -
V: TRBV7-9
D: -
CDR3: CASSLVGNGEQYF
DNA: TGTGCCAGCAGCTTAGTAGGGAACGGGGAGCAGTACTTC

J: TRBJ2-7
length: 14
size: -
V: TRBV11-1
D: -
CDR3: CASSLDLYAYEQYF
DNA: TGTGCCAGCAGCTTAGACCTTTATGCCTACGAGCAGTACTTC

J: TRBJ2-3
length: 16
size: -
V: TRBV4-3
D: -
CDR3: CASSQEGGSGTDTQYF
DNA: TGCGCCAGCAGCCAAGAAGGTGGTAGCGGAACAGATACGCAGTATTTT

J: TRBJ1-2
length: 15
size: -
V: TRBV30
D: -
CDR3: CAWSVQLRPTYGYTF
DNA: TGTGCCTGGAGTGTACAGCTCAGGCCTACCTATGGCTACACCTTC

J: TRBJ2-7
length: 15
size: -
V: TRBV6-5
D: -
CDR3: CASSWGLGGSYEQYF
DNA: TGTGCCAGCAGCTGGGGTCTAGGGGGTTCCTACGAGCAGTACTTC

J: TRBJ2-1
length: 13
size: -
V: TRBV27
D: TRBD2
CDR3: CASRSGRYNEQFF
DNA: TGTGCCAGCAGAAGCGGGAGGTACAATGAGCAGTTCTTC

J: TRBJ2-7
length: 14
size: few
V: TRBV19
D: -
CDR3: CASSTGMNSYEQYF
DNA: TGTGCCAGTAGTACGGGGATGAACTCCTACGAGCAGTACTTC

J: TRBJ2-7
length: 16
size: -
V: TRBV28
D: TRBD1
CDR3: CASSLWGRTGDYEQYF
DNA: TGTGCCAGCAGTTTATGGGGCCGGACAGGGGACTACGAGCAGTACTTC

J: TRBJ2-2
length: 12
size: few
V: TRBV5-6
D: -
CDR3: CASSWTTGELFF
DNA: TGTGCCAGCAGCTGGACTACCGGGGAGCTGTTTTTT

J: TRBJ1-1
length: 18
size: -
V: TRBV30
D: -
CDR3: CAWSVFIRRRGSGTEAFF
DNA: TGTGCCTGGAGTGTATTTATCCGAAGAAGGGGGTCGGGGACTGAAGCTTTCTTT

J: TRBJ1-5
length: 13
size: -
V: TRBV5-1
D: -
CDR3: CASSLGTGQPQHF
DNA: TGCGCCAGCAGCTTGGGCACAGGGCAGCCCCAGCATTTT

J: TRBJ1-1
length: 14
size: -
V: TRBV7-9
D: -
CDR3: CASSLVPRGTEAFF
DNA: TGTGCCAGCAGCTTAGTCCCCAGGGGCACTGAAGCTTTCTTT

J: TRBJ2-6
length: 17
size: -
V: TRBV25-1
D: -
CDR3: CASSEGAGTGGANVLTF
DNA: TGTGCCAGCAGTGAAGGGGCTGGGACTGGTGGGGCCAACGTCCTGACTTTC

J: TRBJ1-2
length: 14
size: -
V: TRBV15
D: -
CDR3: CATSREGVGYGYTF
DNA: TGTGCCACCAGCAGAGAGGGGGTTGGGTATGGCTACACCTTC

J: TRBJ2-6
length: 17
size: -
V: TRBV7-9
D: TRBD2
CDR3: CASSLYRGGSGANVLTF
DNA: TGTGCCAGCAGCTTATATCGGGGGGGCTCTGGGGCCAACGTCCTGACTTTC

J: TRBJ1-4
length: 17
size: -
V: TRBV5-4
D: -
CDR3: CASSQEGWADLNEKLFF
DNA: TGCGCCAGCAGCCAAGAAGGTTGGGCAGACCTTAATGAAAAACTGTTTTTT

J: TRBJ2-7
length: 13
size: -
V: TRBV28
D: -
CDR3: CASGPLGSYEQYF
DNA: TGTGCCAGCGGGCCCCTTGGCTCCTACGAGCAGTACTTC

J: TRBJ2-3
length: 14
size: -
V: TRBV6-5
D: -
CDR3: CASSLDTGADTQYF
DNA: TGTGCCAGCAGCTTGGACACCGGGGCGGATACGCAGTATTTT

J: TRBJ2-3
length: 13
size: -
V: TRBV27
D: -
CDR3: CASSLTGSDTQYF
DNA: TGTGCCAGCAGTTTAACGGGTTCAGATACGCAGTATTTT

J: TRBJ2-7
length: 14
size: -
V: TRBV27
D: -
CDR3: CASSEVGRTYEQYF
DNA: TGTGCCAGCAGTGAGGTCGGGAGAACCTACGAGCAGTACTTC